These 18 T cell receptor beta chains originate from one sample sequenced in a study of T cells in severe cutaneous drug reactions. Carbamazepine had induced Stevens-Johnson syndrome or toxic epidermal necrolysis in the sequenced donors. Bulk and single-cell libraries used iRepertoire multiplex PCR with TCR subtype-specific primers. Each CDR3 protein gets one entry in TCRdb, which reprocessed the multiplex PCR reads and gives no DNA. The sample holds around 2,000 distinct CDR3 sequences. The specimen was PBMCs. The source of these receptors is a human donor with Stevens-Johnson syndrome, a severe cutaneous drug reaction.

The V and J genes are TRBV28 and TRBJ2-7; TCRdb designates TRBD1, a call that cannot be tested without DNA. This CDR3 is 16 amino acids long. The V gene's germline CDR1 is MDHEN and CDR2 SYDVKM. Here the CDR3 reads CASSSAGTGFQHEQYF.

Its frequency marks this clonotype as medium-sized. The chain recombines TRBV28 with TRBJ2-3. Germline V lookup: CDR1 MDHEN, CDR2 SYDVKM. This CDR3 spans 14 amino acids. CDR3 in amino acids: CASSFLLSTDTQYF.

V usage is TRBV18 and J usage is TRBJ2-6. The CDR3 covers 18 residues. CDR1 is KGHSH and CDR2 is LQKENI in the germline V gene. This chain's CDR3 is CASSPMAGRRSGANVLTF.

CDR3 residues: CASSYLLAVNEQFF. V usage is TRBV6-6 and J usage is TRBJ2-1; TCRdb returns TRBD2, unconfirmable since there is no DNA. The germline CDR1 and CDR2 sequences are MNHNY and SVGAGI (reference sequence). CDR3 length: 14 amino acids.

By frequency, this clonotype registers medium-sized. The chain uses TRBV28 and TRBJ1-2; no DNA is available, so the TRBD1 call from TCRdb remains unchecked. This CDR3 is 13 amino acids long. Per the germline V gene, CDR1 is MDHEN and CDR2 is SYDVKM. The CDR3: CASSLTDRGGYTF.

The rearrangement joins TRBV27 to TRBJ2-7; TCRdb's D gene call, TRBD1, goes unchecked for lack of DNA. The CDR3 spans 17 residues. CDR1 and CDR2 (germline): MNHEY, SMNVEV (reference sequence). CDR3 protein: CASSSPSGGTGGGEQYF.

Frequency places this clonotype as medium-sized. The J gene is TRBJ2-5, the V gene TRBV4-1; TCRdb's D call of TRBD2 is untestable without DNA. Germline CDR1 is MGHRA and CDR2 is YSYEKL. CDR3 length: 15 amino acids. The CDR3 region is CASSQVIAGSETQYF.

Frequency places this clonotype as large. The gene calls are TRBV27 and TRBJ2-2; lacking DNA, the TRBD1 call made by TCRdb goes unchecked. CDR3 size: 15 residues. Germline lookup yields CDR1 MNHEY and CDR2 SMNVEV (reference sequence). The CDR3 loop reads CASSLTGSNTGELFF.

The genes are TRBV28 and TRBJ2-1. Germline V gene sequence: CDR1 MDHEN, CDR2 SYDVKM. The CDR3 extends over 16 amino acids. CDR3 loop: CASSFILERSYNEQFF.

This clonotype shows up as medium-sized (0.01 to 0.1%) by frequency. This CDR3 is CASSNEGTGTLYGYTF. The rearrangement joins TRBV12-3 or TRBV12-4 to TRBJ1-2; TCRdb picks TRBD1, but there is no DNA to check that call. The CDR3 runs 16 residues.

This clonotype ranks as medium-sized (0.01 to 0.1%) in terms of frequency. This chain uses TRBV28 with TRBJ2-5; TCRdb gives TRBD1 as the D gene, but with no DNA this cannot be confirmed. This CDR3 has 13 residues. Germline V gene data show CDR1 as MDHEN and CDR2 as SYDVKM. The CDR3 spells CASSLSPAETQYF.

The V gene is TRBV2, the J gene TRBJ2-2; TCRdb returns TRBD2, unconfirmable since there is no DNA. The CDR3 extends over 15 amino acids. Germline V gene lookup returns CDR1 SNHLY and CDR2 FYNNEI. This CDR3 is CASSRLAGVTGELFF.

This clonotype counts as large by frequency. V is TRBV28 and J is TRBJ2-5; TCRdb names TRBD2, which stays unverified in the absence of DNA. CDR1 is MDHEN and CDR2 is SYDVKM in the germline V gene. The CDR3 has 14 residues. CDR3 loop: CASSLKRRQETQYF. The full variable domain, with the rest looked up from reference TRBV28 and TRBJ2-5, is DVKVTQSSRYLVKRTGEKVFLECVQDMDHENMFWYRQDPGLGLRLIYFSYDVKMKEKGDIPEGYSVSREKKERFSLILESASTNQTSMYLCASSLKRRQETQYFGPGTRLLVL.

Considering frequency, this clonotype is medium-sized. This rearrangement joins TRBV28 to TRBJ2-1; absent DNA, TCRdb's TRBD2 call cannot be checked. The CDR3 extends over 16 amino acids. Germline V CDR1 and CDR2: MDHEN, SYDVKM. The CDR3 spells CASSRLTSGGRDEQFF. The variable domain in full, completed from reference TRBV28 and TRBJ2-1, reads DVKVTQSSRYLVKRTGEKVFLECVQDMDHENMFWYRQDPGLGLRLIYFSYDVKMKEKGDIPEGYSVSREKKERFSLILESASTNQTSMYLCASSRLTSGGRDEQFFGPGTRLTVL.

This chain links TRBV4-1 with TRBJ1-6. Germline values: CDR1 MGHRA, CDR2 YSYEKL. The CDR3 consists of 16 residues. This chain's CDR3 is CASSRTQERYNSPLHF.

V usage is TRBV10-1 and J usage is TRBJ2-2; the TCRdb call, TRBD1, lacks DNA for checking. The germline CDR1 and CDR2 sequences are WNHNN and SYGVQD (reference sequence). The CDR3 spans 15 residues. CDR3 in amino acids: CASSNVGAGTGELFF.

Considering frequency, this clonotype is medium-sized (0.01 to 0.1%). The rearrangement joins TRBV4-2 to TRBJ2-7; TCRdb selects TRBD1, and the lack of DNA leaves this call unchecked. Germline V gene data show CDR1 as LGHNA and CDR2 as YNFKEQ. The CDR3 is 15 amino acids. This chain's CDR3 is CASSQAGTGEYEQYF.

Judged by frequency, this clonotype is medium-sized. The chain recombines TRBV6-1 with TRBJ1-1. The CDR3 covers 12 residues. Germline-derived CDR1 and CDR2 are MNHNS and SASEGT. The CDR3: CASSHQGPEAFF.